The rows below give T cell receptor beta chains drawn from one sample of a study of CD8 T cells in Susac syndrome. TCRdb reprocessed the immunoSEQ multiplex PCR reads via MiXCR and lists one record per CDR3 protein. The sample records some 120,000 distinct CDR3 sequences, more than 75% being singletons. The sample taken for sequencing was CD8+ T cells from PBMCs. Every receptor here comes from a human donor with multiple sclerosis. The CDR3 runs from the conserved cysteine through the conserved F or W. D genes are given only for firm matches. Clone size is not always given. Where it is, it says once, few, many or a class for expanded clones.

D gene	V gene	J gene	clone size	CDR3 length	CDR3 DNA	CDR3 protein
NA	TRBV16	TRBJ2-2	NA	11	TGTGCCAGCAGCCAATCATCCGAGCTGTTTTTT	CASSQSSELFF
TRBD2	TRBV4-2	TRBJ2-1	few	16	TGTGCCAGCAGCGGAGGACTAGCCGACGGGTACAATGAGCAGTTCTTC	CASSGGLADGYNEQFF
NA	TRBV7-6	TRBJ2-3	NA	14	TGTGCCAGCAGCGCAAATCGGGGCCCAGATACGCAGTATTTT	CASSANRGPDTQYF
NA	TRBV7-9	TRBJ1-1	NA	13	TGTGCCAGCACTCGGGGGCTCGACACTGAAGCTTTCTTT	CASTRGLDTEAFF
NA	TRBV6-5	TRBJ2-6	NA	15	TGTGCCAGCAGTTACGGGGGAGATGGGGCCAACGTCCTGACTTTC	CASSYGGDGANVLTF
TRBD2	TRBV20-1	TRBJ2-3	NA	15	TGCAGTGCTAGAGTAGTTAGTCTAGCGGGGGATACGCAGTATTTT	CSARVVSLAGDTQYF
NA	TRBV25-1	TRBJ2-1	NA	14	TGTGCCAGCAGTGAATATCAACAGGGCAATGAGCAGTTCTTC	CASSEYQQGNEQFF
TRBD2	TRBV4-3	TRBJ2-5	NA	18	TGCGCCAGCAGCCAAGAGGCTAGCGGGAGGGAAGGGAGGGAGACCCAGTACTTC	CASSQEASGREGRETQYF
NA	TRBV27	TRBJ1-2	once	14	TGTGCCAGCAGTTTAGCCAGGAGCAACTATGGCTACACCTTC	CASSLARSNYGYTF
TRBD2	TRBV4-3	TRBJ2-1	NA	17	TGCGCCAGCAGCCAAGATTGGATAACTAGCGGGAGCGATGAGCAGTTCTTC	CASSQDWITSGSDEQFF
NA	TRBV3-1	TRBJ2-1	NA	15	TGTGCCAGCAGCCTCCCGCAGGACGGATACAATGAGCAGTTCTTC	CASSLPQDGYNEQFF
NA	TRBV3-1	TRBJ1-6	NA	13	TGTGCCAGCAGCCCGGGACAAGTATCACCCCTCCACTTT	CASSPGQVSPLHF
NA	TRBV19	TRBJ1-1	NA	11	TGTGCCAGTACTATTTACACTGAAGCTTTCTTT	CASTIYTEAFF
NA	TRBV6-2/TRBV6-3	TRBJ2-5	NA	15	TGTGCCAGCAGCGAACCGGGACGAGAGGGGGAGACCCAGTACTTC	CASSEPGREGETQYF
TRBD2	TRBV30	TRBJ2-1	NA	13	TGTGCCTGGAGTTCGGGAGGGAAGGATGAGCAGTTCTTC	CAWSSGGKDEQFF
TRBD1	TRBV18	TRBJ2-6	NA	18	TGTGCCAGCTCACCTCTTAGGGGGCTTTCTCCCGGGGCCAACGTCCTGACTTTC	CASSPLRGLSPGANVLTF
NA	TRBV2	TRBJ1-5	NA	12	TGTGCCAGGGGTGACGGAGGGCAGCCCCAGCATTTT	CARGDGGQPQHF
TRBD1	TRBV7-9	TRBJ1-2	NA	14	TGTGCCAGCAGCTTGGACAGGGTACAATGGGGCTACACCTTC	CASSLDRVQWGYTF
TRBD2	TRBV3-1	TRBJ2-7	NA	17	TGTGCCAGCAGCCCCTGGTTGGGGAGCGGGAGGGGCCACGAGCAGTACTTC	CASSPWLGSGRGHEQYF
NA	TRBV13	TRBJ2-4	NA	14	TGTGCCAGCAGCTTTTCTCTAGCCAAAAACATTCAGTACTTC	CASSFSLAKNIQYF
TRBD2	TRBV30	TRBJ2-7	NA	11	TGTGCCTGGAGTAGCGGGGGAGAGCAGTACTTC	CAWSSGGEQYF
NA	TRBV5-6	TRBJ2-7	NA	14	TGTGCCAGCAGCTTGTGGCTGTCAAGGCATGAGCAGTACTTC	CASSLWLSRHEQYF
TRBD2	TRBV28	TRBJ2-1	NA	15	TGTGCCAGCAGTTTAATTAGCGGGAGACGCAATGAGCAGTTCTTC	CASSLISGRRNEQFF
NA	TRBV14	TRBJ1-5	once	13	TGTGCCAGCAGCCAAGATTCGGGCGAGCCCCAGCATTTT	CASSQDSGEPQHF
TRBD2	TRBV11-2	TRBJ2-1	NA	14	TGTGCCAGCAGCTTAGGGGCCGGGGGGGATGAGCAGTTCTTC	CASSLGAGGDEQFF
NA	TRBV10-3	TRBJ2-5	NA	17	TGTGCCATCAGTGAGTCGAGAGGTGTGAGACATCAAGAGACCCAGTACTTC	CAISESRGVRHQETQYF
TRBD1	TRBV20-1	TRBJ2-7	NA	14	TGCAGTGCTAGAGAGGACAGGGATTACTACGAGCAGTACTTC	CSAREDRDYYEQYF
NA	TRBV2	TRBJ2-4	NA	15	TGTGCCAGCAGTGAAGGGGGGATAGCCAAAAACATTCAGTACTTC	CASSEGGIAKNIQYF
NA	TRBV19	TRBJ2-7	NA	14	TGTGCCAGTAGTATCCGGGACCCGTCCTACGAGCAGTACTTC	CASSIRDPSYEQYF
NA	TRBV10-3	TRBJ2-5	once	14	TGTGCCATCAGTGTCGACGGCGACGAAGAGACCCAGTACTTC	CAISVDGDEETQYF
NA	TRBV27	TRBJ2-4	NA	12	TGTGCCAGCAGTTTTACGGGGGACATTCAGTACTTC	CASSFTGDIQYF
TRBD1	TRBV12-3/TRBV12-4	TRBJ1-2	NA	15	TGTGCCAGCAGTCCCGGGACAGGGGGCGACTATGGCTACACCTTC	CASSPGTGGDYGYTF
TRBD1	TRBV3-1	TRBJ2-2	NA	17	TGTGCCAGCAGCCAGTTCGACAGGGCCCCTAACACCGGGGAGCTGTTTTTT	CASSQFDRAPNTGELFF
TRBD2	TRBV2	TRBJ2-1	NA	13	TGTGCCAGCAGCCCAGCGGGAGGGAGTGAGCAGTTCTTC	CASSPAGGSEQFF
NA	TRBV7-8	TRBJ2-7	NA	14	TGTGCCAGCAGCCCGGGACCGGCTTCCTACGAGCAGTACTTC	CASSPGPASYEQYF
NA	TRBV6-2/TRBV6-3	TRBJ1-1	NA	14	TGTGCCAGCAGTTATACAGGAACGAACACTGAAGCTTTCTTT	CASSYTGTNTEAFF
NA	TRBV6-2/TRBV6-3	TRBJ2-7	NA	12	TGTGCCAGCAGCCAACCAGGGCCCGAGCAGTACTTC	CASSQPGPEQYF
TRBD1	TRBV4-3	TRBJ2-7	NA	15	TGCGCCAGCAGCCGACTGACAGGGAAGTCCTACGAGCAGTACTTC	CASSRLTGKSYEQYF